This T cell receptor beta chain was recovered during a study of Graves' ophthalmopathy and Graves' hyperthyroidism. Hyperthyroidism patients had new diagnoses, durations under 2 months, and ages of 18 to 65. Excluded: other autoimmune disease, uncontrolled infection, pregnancy or lactation. This clonotype was seen ten or more times. As yet, its antigen is unknown. The TCR beta CDR3 regions underwent amplification from RNA transcripts. The workflow started with a first-round RT-PCR run with HTBI primers and then moved on to a second-round multiplex PCR. In TCRdb, the multiplex PCR reads were re-called with MiXCR into one record per CDR3 protein. The table includes over a million distinct CDR3 sequences, approximately 35% detected once. Study outcomes and limitations: A classifier, a 13-signature model, separated ophthalmopathy from stable hyperthyroidism with more than 85% sensitivity and about 82% specificity.

CDR3 length: 15 amino acids. Germline V gene sequence: CDR1 SGHDN, CDR2 FVKESK. Trimming at V came to 5 bases and at J to 4 bases, leaving 8 bases not matched to a gene. The chain joins TRBV14 to TRBJ1-2, with 9 bases identical to TRBD1. The sequenced sample was peripheral blood or thyroid tissue (not recorded which). The TCR originated in an adult man with Graves' hyperthyroidism. The CDR3 loop is CASSLPGTGTYGYTF. The CDR3 DNA sequence: TGTGCCAGCAGCTTGCCCGGGACAGGGACCTATGGCTACACCTTC.